Listed below are T cell receptor beta chains from one sample, sequenced in a study of vaccination and CD4 T cells after COVID-19. Their target antigens are unknown. MiXCR was run by TCRdb on the PCR reads, yielding one entry per CDR3 protein. The sample lists 3,500 to 4,500 distinct CDR3 sequences; 21% were seen once. Source material: CD4+ T cells from blood, cultured in vitro. The receptors shown here come from a human donor who had recovered from COVID-19. Both conserved end residues are part of each CDR3. The D gene is left open where the match is weak. Not every row has a clone size; where given, it reads once, few, many or a size class.

J gene: TRBJ1-2
V gene: TRBV5-6
clone size: few
D gene: .
CDR3 DNA: TGTGCCAGCAGCTTAGGCCACGGGGGCTACACCTTC
CDR3 protein: CASSLGHGGYTF

J gene: TRBJ2-2
V gene: TRBV2
clone size: .
D gene: .
CDR3 DNA: TGTGCCACTCGCTTGGACGTCACCACCGGGGAGCTGTTTTTT
CDR3 protein: CATRLDVTTGELFF

J gene: TRBJ1-5
V gene: TRBV2
clone size: few
D gene: .
CDR3 DNA: TGTGCCAGCAGTGACGGACGACAGCCCCAGCATTTT
CDR3 protein: CASSDGRQPQHF

J gene: TRBJ2-7
V gene: TRBV5-1
clone size: .
D gene: .
CDR3 DNA: TGCGCCAGCAGCTTGGCTGGCGGGGGCCCTAGCTCCTACGAGCAGTACTTC
CDR3 protein: CASSLAGGGPSSYEQYF

J gene: TRBJ1-2
V gene: TRBV9
clone size: few
D gene: .
CDR3 DNA: TGTGCCAGCAGCTCATATGGGGGGGCCTATGGCTACACCTTC
CDR3 protein: CASSSYGGAYGYTF

J gene: TRBJ1-2
V gene: TRBV2
clone size: medium-sized
D gene: .
CDR3 DNA: TGTGCCAGCAGGGGGGCTGGGAGGGGCTACACCTTC
CDR3 protein: CASRGAGRGYTF

J gene: TRBJ1-5
V gene: TRBV12-5
clone size: few
D gene: .
CDR3 DNA: TGTGCTAGTGGCGCAAACGGTGGGAGCAATCAGCCCCAGCATTTT
CDR3 protein: CASGANGGSNQPQHF

J gene: TRBJ2-3
V gene: TRBV6-1
clone size: few
D gene: .
CDR3 DNA: TGTGCCAGCAGGGGGCTTGATACGCAGTATTTT
CDR3 protein: CASRGLDTQYF

J gene: TRBJ1-2
V gene: TRBV27
clone size: .
D gene: TRBD1
CDR3 DNA: TGTGCCAGCAGTTACAGGGGTGGCTATGGCTACACCTTC
CDR3 protein: CASSYRGGYGYTF

J gene: TRBJ2-1
V gene: TRBV19
clone size: few
D gene: TRBD2
CDR3 DNA: TGTGCCAGTAGGGCCGCTAGCGGGGGGCACTACAATGAGCAGTTCTTC
CDR3 protein: CASRAASGGHYNEQFF

J gene: TRBJ2-1
V gene: TRBV6-1
clone size: few
D gene: .
CDR3 DNA: TGTGCCAGTGGGCGGGGTGTATACAATGAGCAGTTCTTC
CDR3 protein: CASGRGVYNEQFF

J gene: TRBJ2-7
V gene: TRBV19
clone size: .
D gene: TRBD1
CDR3 DNA: TGTGCCAGTAGGGACAGGGGTTCCTACGAGCAGTACTTC
CDR3 protein: CASRDRGSYEQYF

J gene: TRBJ1-1
V gene: TRBV6-1
clone size: few
D gene: .
CDR3 DNA: TGTGCCAGCAGTGAAGGGAGGGGGAGGGCTTTCTTT
CDR3 protein: CASSEGRGRAFF

J gene: TRBJ1-6
V gene: TRBV2
clone size: .
D gene: TRBD1
CDR3 DNA: TGTGCCAGCACCCGCGGACAGGGCGGGAATTCACCCCTCCACTTT
CDR3 protein: CASTRGQGGNSPLHF

J gene: TRBJ2-7
V gene: TRBV7-6
clone size: .
D gene: TRBD1
CDR3 DNA: TGTGCCAGCAGCGCCCGCCGGGACAGGGGGCAGCAGCAGTACTTC
CDR3 protein: CASSARRDRGQQQYF

J gene: TRBJ1-1
V gene: TRBV20-1
clone size: .
D gene: .
CDR3 DNA: TGCAGTGCTAGAGGGAGGGGAAGGGGGAACACTGAAGCTTTCTTT
CDR3 protein: CSARGRGRGNTEAFF

J gene: TRBJ2-6
V gene: TRBV10-2
clone size: few
D gene: TRBD2
CDR3 DNA: TGCGCCAGCAGTGGGGGACTAGCGGGGGGGCCGGCCGGGGCCAACGTCCTGACTTTC
CDR3 protein: CASSGGLAGGPAGANVLTF

J gene: TRBJ2-5
V gene: TRBV7-9
clone size: medium-sized
D gene: TRBD2
CDR3 DNA: TGTGCCAGCAGTCCAGGGGGACTAGCAGAGGAGACCCAGTACTTC
CDR3 protein: CASSPGGLAEETQYF

J gene: TRBJ2-2
V gene: TRBV7-9
clone size: .
D gene: TRBD1
CDR3 DNA: TGTGCCAGCAACCTCCTAGGGACAGTGAACACCGGGGAGCTGTTTTTT
CDR3 protein: CASNLLGTVNTGELFF

J gene: TRBJ1-5
V gene: TRBV6-1
clone size: .
D gene: TRBD1
CDR3 DNA: TGTGCCAGCTACAGGGGTGGCAATCAGCCCCAGCATTTT
CDR3 protein: CASYRGGNQPQHF

J gene: TRBJ2-7
V gene: TRBV5-1
clone size: .
D gene: TRBD2
CDR3 DNA: TGCGCCAGCAGCTTGGTAGCCGGCCTTAGCGGGTCCTACGAGCAGTACTTC
CDR3 protein: CASSLVAGLSGSYEQYF

J gene: TRBJ2-3
V gene: TRBV20-1
clone size: .
D gene: TRBD1
CDR3 DNA: TGCAGTGCTAGGACAGGGGGAGATACGCAGTATTTT
CDR3 protein: CSARTGGDTQYF